These 32 T cell receptor beta chains were sequenced from one sample in a study of T cell repertoires in cytomegalovirus infection. TCRdb passed the reads through MiXCR, listing each CDR3 protein once. This table has approximately 1,000,000 distinct CDR3 sequences, under 40% appearing once. No antigens are known for them. The input for sequencing was cultured CD8+ T cells from PBMCs, taken from culture after CMV antigen stimulation. These receptors came from a human donor in good health (CMV status not recorded). Some clones in this sample may be carry-over from other donors' samples.

This clonotype was seen ten or more times. CDR3 residues: CASSFRGPSGANVLTF. The CDR3 DNA reads TGTGCCAGCAGCTTCAGGGGACCATCTGGGGCCAACGTCCTGACTTTC. This rearrangement joins TRBV5-6 to TRBJ2-6, with D possibly TRBD1 on 6 matching bases. The CDR3 spans 16 residues. Trimming pared 2 bases from V and 1 base from J, leaving 10 bases between. Looked up from germline, CDR1 is SGHDT and CDR2 is YYEEEE.

This clonotype has at least ten counts. CDR3 nucleotide sequence: TGTGCCAGCAGCTTAGTTGACATCCGGGACAGGGGTTCCGAGCAGTACTTC. Amino acids: CASSLVDIRDRGSEQYF. The rearrangement links TRBV7-6 to TRBJ2-7; TRBD1 matches at 10 bases. V shed 1 base, J shed 6 bases, and the junction held 12 bases outside the gene matches. Germline lookup yields CDR1 SGHVS and CDR2 FNYEAQ. The CDR3 extends over 17 amino acids.

In this sample, this clonotype turned up a few times. The rearrangement uses TRBV3-1 and TRBJ2-4; D is uncertain. V was shortened by 0 bases and J by 2 bases, with 11 bases between the two germline ends. CDR1 LGHDT and CDR2 YNNKEL come from the germline V gene (reference sequence). This CDR3 comprises 16 residues. The CDR3 region has the DNA TGTGCCAGCAGCCAAGAAAGTGGGAAAACCAAAAACATTCAGTACTTC. The encoded protein is CASSQESGKTKNIQYF.

This clonotype has a handful of counts. V gene TRBV7-6 combines with J gene TRBJ1-4; D remains unclear. The CDR3 is made up of 14 amino acids. Trimming shortened V by 5 bases and J by 7 bases, and 14 bases separated the two germline ends. The germline CDR1 and CDR2 sequences are SGHVS and FNYEAQ. CDR3 in amino acids: CASSPAEDGEKLFF. The CDR3, as DNA: TGTGCCAGCAGCCCCGCAGAGGACGGTGAAAAACTGTTTTTT.

The V call is TRBV7-6, the J call TRBJ1-2, with 7 bases that match TRBD1. The CDR3 is 18 residues long. The germline V gene encodes CDR1 SGHVS and CDR2 FNYEAQ. The V gene end was trimmed by 5 bases and the J gene end by 4 bases; junction bases not matched to a gene: 19. The CDR3 sequence: CASSQGTAPSTSSYGYTF. The CDR3 coding sequence is TGTGCCAGCAGCCAGGGGACAGCTCCCTCGACCTCCTCCTATGGCTACACCTTC. The full variable domain, completed using reference TRBV7-6 and TRBJ1-2, is GAGVSQSPRYKVTKRGQDVALRCDPISGHVSLYWYRQALGQGPEFLTYFNYEAQQDKSGLPNDRFSAERPEGSISTLTIQRTEQRDSAMYRCASSQGTAPSTSSYGYTFGSGTRLTVV.

The genes are TRBV4-1 and TRBJ1-5; D gene ambiguous. V was pared by 0 bases and J by 4 bases, with 10 bases between. In germline, CDR1 is MGHRA, CDR2 YSYEKL. The length of the CDR3 is 15 residues. CDR3 in DNA: TGCGCCAGCAGCCAAGATATCGCGGGGAATCAGCCCCAGCATTTT. Translating it yields CASSQDIAGNQPQHF.

The chain is built from TRBV4-3 and TRBJ2-1, with a tentative D call TRBD2 (5 bases). V gave up 1 base and J gave up 6 bases, with 13 bases separating them. The CDR3 sequence is 15 residues long. CDR1 LGHNA and CDR2 YSLEER come from the germline V gene. The DNA for the CDR3 is TGCGCCAGCAGCCAAGGACGGGATGTCTCCAATGAGCAGTTCTTC. Encoded protein: CASSQGRDVSNEQFF.

The CDR3 reads CASSLDWDAETGDFTDTQYF. The CDR3 DNA follows: TGTGCCAGCAGCTTAGATTGGGACGCCGAGACAGGGGACTTCACAGATACGCAGTATTTT. The V and J genes are TRBV11-3 and TRBJ2-3; TRBD1 matches at 8 bases. Per germline, CDR1 SGHNT and CDR2 YENEEA. The CDR3 covers 20 residues. V was clipped by 0 bases and J by 2 bases; unmatched bases: 16.

In this sample, this clonotype turned up a few times. The genes are TRBV19 and TRBJ2-7; the D gene is possibly TRBD1 (5 bases). The germline gives CDR1 LNHDA, CDR2 SQIVND (reference sequence). This CDR3 spans 12 amino acids. CDR3 loop: CLFLFRVGEQYV. The CDR3 region has the DNA TGTCTATTCCTATTCAGGGTGGGAGAGCAGTACGTC.

The CDR3 here is CASSYHTSGGDYEQYF. In DNA, the CDR3 is TGTGCCAGCAGTTACCACACTAGCGGGGGGGACTACGAGCAGTACTTC. The gene calls are TRBV6-2 or TRBV6-3 and TRBJ2-7; 13 nucleotides line up with TRBD2. The CDR3 loop spans 16 amino acids. CDR1 is MNHEY, CDR2 SVGEGT, per germline. With 2 bases clipped from V and 3 bases from J, the junction kept 4 bases outside the gene matches.

This clonotype was seen many times. The chain links TRBV7-6 to TRBJ2-5, with a weak D call TRBD2 (5 bases). The V and J ends lost 1 base and 4 bases respectively, with 19 bases between them. Germline CDR1 SGHVS, CDR2 FNYEAQ. The CDR3 has 17 amino acids. The CDR3 here is CASSLVLRVEDSETQYF. CDR3 nucleotide sequence: TGTGCCAGCAGCTTAGTATTGAGGGTCGAGGACTCAGAGACCCAGTACTTC.

The rearrangement joins TRBV5-6 to TRBJ2-1, with D tentatively TRBD1 (6 bases). From germline, CDR1 is SGHDT and CDR2 YYEEEE. The CDR3 runs 16 residues. The V and J ends lost 2 bases and 7 bases respectively, with 19 bases between them. CDR3 region: CASSFFRQVPGNEQFF. In nucleotides, the CDR3 is TGTGCCAGCAGCTTCTTCCGACAGGTCCCTGGGAATGAGCAGTTCTTC.

For this clonotype: This may arise from a read error, as a much more abundant clone is one base away. The rearrangement links TRBV7-6 to TRBJ1-1; D uncertain. The CDR3 spans 14 residues. Germline V CDR1 and CDR2: SGHVS, FNYEAQ. Here the CDR3 DNA reads TGTGCCAACAGCTTAGAATGGGGAAGCCCTGAAGCTTTCTTT. Its translation is CANSLEWGSPEAFF.

The genes are TRBV7-9 and TRBJ2-1; 9 bases match TRBD2. The germline gives CDR1 SEHNR, CDR2 FQNEAQ (reference sequence). The CDR3 spans 16 residues. The ends lost 2 bases at V and 4 bases at J; junction bases unmatched: 6. In DNA form, the CDR3 reads TGTGCCAGCAGCTTACTTAGCGGGGGCCAGTACAATGAGCAGTTCTTC. It specifies CASSLLSGGQYNEQFF.

The V gene is TRBV4-1, the J gene TRBJ2-2; the D is unclear. This CDR3 comprises 12 residues. The germline gives CDR1 MGHRA, CDR2 YSYEKL. Trimming left V 1 base short and J 6 bases short, with 3 bases between. The DNA of the CDR3 is TGCGCCAGCAGCCAAGCCCCCGGGGAGCTGTTTTTT. This codes for CASSQAPGELFF.

The chain employs TRBV12-5 and TRBJ2-5; D is possibly TRBD2 (6 bases). This CDR3 has 17 residues. The germline V gene has CDR1 LGHNT and CDR2 FRNRAP. V dropped 1 base and J dropped 7 bases, with 22 bases sitting between them. CDR3 in DNA: TGTGCTAGTGGTTTGGATCGTGAAGGAGGGGCGGTGGGGACCCAGTACTTC. Encoded protein: CASGLDREGGAVGTQYF. Variable domain in full (rest from reference TRBV12-5 and TRBJ2-5): DARVTQTPRHKVTEMGQEVTMRCQPILGHNTVFWYRQTMMQGLELLAYFRNRAPLDDSGMPKDRFSAEMPDATLATLKIQPSEPRDSAVYFCASGLDREGGAVGTQYFGPGTRLLVL.

This clonotype turned up a few times. CDR3 DNA: TGCGCCAGCAGTCCTGCGGGGTCCGGTGGCTACACCTTC. Its protein is CASSPAGSGGYTF. The genes are TRBV4-1 and TRBJ1-2; no clear D. The CDR3 is 13 amino acids. Germline-derived CDR1 and CDR2 are MGHRA and YSYEKL. V was pared by 6 bases and J by 7 bases, with 15 bases between.

In this sample, this clonotype turned up a few times. The chain carries TRBV12-3 or TRBV12-4 and TRBJ1-5; D ambiguous. The CDR3 totals 16 residues. With 3 bases removed from V and 0 bases from J, the gap between germline ends came to 12 bases. CDR3 nucleotide sequence: TGTGCCAGCAGTTTCGGGGTTCTGGGTAGCAATCAGCCCCAGCATTTT. It encodes CASSFGVLGSNQPQHF.

This clonotype was seen many times. The V call is TRBV6-2 or TRBV6-3, the J call TRBJ2-7; TRBD1 matches 9 bases. Trimming at V came to 6 bases and at J to 3 bases, leaving 9 bases not matched to a gene. The CDR3 is 15 residues long. In germline, CDR1 is MNHEY, CDR2 SVGEGT. The CDR3 spells CASREQGAMNYEQYV. The CDR3 DNA is TGTGCCAGCAGAGAACAGGGGGCGATGAACTACGAGCAGTACGTC.

In nucleotides, the CDR3 is TGTGCCAGCAGCTTATTTAGTGGAAATGGACAGGTTAATACTGAAGCTTTCTTT. This translates into CASSLFSGNGQVNTEAFF. This rearrangement joins TRBV7-3 to TRBJ1-1; 7 bases map to TRBD1. Germline-derived CDR1 and CDR2 are SGHTA and FQGTGA. V shed 2 bases, J shed 5 bases, and the junction held 17 bases outside the gene matches. The CDR3 runs to 18 residues.

A note on this clonotype: Sequence at one end of the junction differs from germline and may be a read error. The rearrangement links TRBV4-1 to TRBJ2-7; 10 bases are a match to TRBD1. Germline V gene lookup returns CDR1 MGHRA and CDR2 YSYEKL. This CDR3 comprises 11 residues. DNA for the CDR3: TGTGCCGGTGGACAGGGGGACGAGCAGTACTTC. It codes for CAGGQGDEQYF.

The chain recombines TRBV9 with TRBJ2-7; D perhaps matches TRBD2 (6 bases). V was pared by 3 bases and J by 5 bases, with 15 bases between. Germline V gene data show CDR1 as SGDLS and CDR2 as YYNGEE. The length of the CDR3 is 14 residues. CDR3 nucleotide sequence: TGTGCCAGCAGCGCGGCCGGGACTTCCCACGAGCAGTACTTC. Translated: CASSAAGTSHEQYF.

This rearrangement joins TRBV28 to TRBJ2-1, with TRBD1 matching over 10 bases. V gave up 4 bases and J gave up 6 bases; unmatched junction bases: 6. The CDR3 extends over 15 amino acids. CDR1 MDHEN and CDR2 SYDVKM come from the germline V gene. The CDR3 DNA reads TGTGCCAGCAGTTGGGGACAGGGGCCCAGCAATGAGCAGTTCTTC. Protein: CASSWGQGPSNEQFF.

This clonotype came up many times. As DNA, the CDR3 is TGTGCCAGCGTAAGGGGCACTGAAGCTTTCTTT. It specifies CASVRGTEAFF. The chain is built from TRBV7-9 and TRBJ1-1, with a possible D match to TRBD1 (5 bases). V lost 8 bases, J lost 4 bases, and 8 bases lay in between. The germline V gene encodes CDR1 SEHNR and CDR2 FQNEAQ (reference sequence). CDR3 size: 11 residues.

The CDR3 DNA sequence: TGTGCCAGTAGCAGAAGACTCCCCTGGGACAATGAAAAACTGTTTTTT. It yields the protein CASSRRLPWDNEKLFF. The chain couples TRBV19 to TRBJ1-4; the D gene is possibly TRBD1 (5 bases). This CDR3 comprises 16 residues. The germline V gene encodes CDR1 LNHDA and CDR2 SQIVND (reference sequence). V was shortened by 6 bases and J by 5 bases, with 19 bases between the two germline ends.

At least ten counts were recorded for this clonotype. The V call is TRBV7-2, the J call TRBJ2-1; 7 bases map to TRBD1. The length of the CDR3 is 15 residues. J was trimmed by 0 bases and V by 2 bases; bases with no gene match: 1. CDR1 is SGHTA and CDR2 is FQGNSA in the germline V gene. The CDR3 loop is CASSLWDSSYNEQFF. The CDR3 DNA follows: TGTGCCAGCAGCTTATGGGACAGCTCCTACAATGAGCAGTTCTTC.

The chain employs TRBV27 and TRBJ2-5, with 9 bases identical to TRBD2. The V and J ends lost 7 bases and 1 base, in that order; junction bases with no gene match: 7. The germline V gene encodes CDR1 MNHEY and CDR2 SMNVEV (reference sequence). CDR3 length: 15 residues. The CDR3 region is CASTGGRGGQETQYF. The DNA of the CDR3 is TGTGCCAGCACCGGAGGGCGGGGGGGCCAAGAGACCCAGTACTTC.

This clonotype occurred a few times. V and J are TRBV7-2 and TRBJ1-4, with D possibly matching TRBD1 (6 bases). Trimming shortened V by 2 bases and J by 4 bases, and 11 bases separated the two germline ends. This CDR3 comprises 15 residues. Germline CDR1 SGHTA, CDR2 FQGNSA. The CDR3: CASSLYGTSNEKLFF. CDR3 DNA: TGTGCCAGCAGCTTATACGGGACAAGTAATGAAAAACTGTTTTTT.

This clonotype was seen ten or more times. The chain has TRBV7-2 and TRBJ2-1; the D gene is possibly TRBD1 (5 bases). CDR1 is SGHTA and CDR2 is FQGNSA in the germline V gene. The CDR3 has 16 residues. The germline V and J ends were trimmed by 3 bases and 2 bases, with 14 bases remaining between them. The CDR3 DNA sequence: TGTGCCAGCAGCTTGGGGCCAGGGATCCCCTACAATGAGCAGTTCTTC. Translating it yields CASSLGPGIPYNEQFF.

This clonotype came up many times. The chain is built from TRBV12-3 or TRBV12-4 and TRBJ2-5; no firm D call. With 2 bases removed from V and 5 bases from J, the gap between germline ends came to 18 bases. This CDR3 contains 16 residues. The CDR3 DNA reads TGTGCCAGCAGTTTAATCCCTGACTGGGTTAGGGAGACCCAGTACTTC. Its translation is CASSLIPDWVRETQYF.

This clonotype was seen only a few times. The chain uses TRBV4-1 and TRBJ2-1; D is tentatively TRBD1 or TRBD2 (5 bases each). The germline CDR1 and CDR2 sequences are MGHRA and YSYEKL. The CDR3 spans 17 residues. V lost 0 bases, J lost 2 bases, and 14 bases lay in between. The CDR3 region has the DNA TGCGCCAGCAGCCAAGAGACCGGGACCGAAACCTACAATGAGCAGTTCTTC. It encodes CASSQETGTETYNEQFF.

There are a few counts of this clonotype. This chain uses TRBV20-1 with TRBJ1-2; possibly TRBD1 for D (5 bases). The CDR3 covers 17 residues. Germline V CDR1 and CDR2: DFQATT, SNEGSKA (reference sequence). Trimming removed 0 bases from V and 0 bases from J, with 17 bases in between. The CDR3 sequence is CSARDASGRSTNYGYTF. In nucleotides, the CDR3 is TGCAGTGCTAGAGATGCTTCGGGACGCTCTACTAACTATGGCTACACCTTC.